The following is a T cell receptor (beta chain) sequence with its context. Following extraction, RNA underwent reverse transcription to cDNA, which served as the sequencing template. Assay: immunoSEQ multiplex PCR; the TCRdb copy retains only in-frame clones and omits some. The data show under 200,000 clones, roughly 65% seen once. This sample is part of a study of CD8+ T cells in alopecia areata. Treatment reported: oral pan-JAK inhibitor, 5-10 mg twice daily. Trimming pared 8 bases from V and 0 bases from J, leaving 11 bases between. Germline CDR1 reads SGHTA; CDR2 reads FQGNSA. The CDR3 length is 15 residues.

Specimen: CD4+ T cells sorted from blood, collected at week 4, from a patient treated with tofacitinib. The clonotype was recovered from a human donor with alopecia areata. This sequence joins TRBV7-2 and TRBJ2-6; D remains unclear. The CDR3 loop is CASFPGSSGANVLTF. The CDR3 bases are TGTGCCAGCTTTCCCGGCAGCTCTGGGGCCAACGTCCTGACTTTC.